Each of the 3 T cell receptor beta chains below was sequenced from the same sample in a study of control samples from healthy donors and cancer patients (dated by TCRdb to about 2020). The library was generated by the immunoSEQ multiplex PCR assay. TCRdb carries this immuneACCESS record with in-frame sequences only. Its versions omit some clonotypes, under half of them owing to an unresolved V gene in the studies checked, with the rest unexplained. The sample includes 35,000 to 55,000 clones, with 87% observed a single time. The ten largest clones capture more than 8.5% of the sample. Sequenced sample: PBMCs. Receptor source: a woman aged 55-70 years with lung cancer.

The V gene is TRBV19, the J gene TRBJ2-7; unclear D gene. CDR3 length: 15 amino acids. The germline V gene has CDR1 LNHDA and CDR2 SQIVND (reference sequence). The V gene lost 3 bases and the J gene lost 0 bases, with 12 bases spanning the gap. DNA for the CDR3: TGTGCCAGTAGTATCACCGGCTCACACTCCTACGAGCAGTACTTC. It specifies CASSITGSHSYEQYF.

The rearrangement uses TRBV10-3 and TRBJ2-4; 9 nucleotides agree with TRBD2. The CDR3 is made up of 17 amino acids. V lost 3 bases to trimming and J lost 4 bases; unmatched junction nucleotides: 10. CDR1 and CDR2 (germline): ENHRY, SYGVKD. The CDR3: CAISERGIAGEKNIQYF. The CDR3 nucleotides read TGTGCCATCAGTGAAAGGGGAATAGCGGGAGAGAAAAACATTCAGTACTTC.

This clone was seen a handful of times. The J gene is TRBJ1-5, the V gene TRBV4-2; TRBD1 might be the D (5 bases). V lost 4 bases, J lost 5 bases, and 15 bases lay in between. The CDR3 sequence is 15 residues long. CDR1 and CDR2 from the germline V gene are LGHNA and YNFKEQ. For the CDR3, the DNA is TGTGCCAGCAGCCTAGGGACCGGACTCGATCAGCCCCAGCATTTT. Its translation is CASSLGTGLDQPQHF.